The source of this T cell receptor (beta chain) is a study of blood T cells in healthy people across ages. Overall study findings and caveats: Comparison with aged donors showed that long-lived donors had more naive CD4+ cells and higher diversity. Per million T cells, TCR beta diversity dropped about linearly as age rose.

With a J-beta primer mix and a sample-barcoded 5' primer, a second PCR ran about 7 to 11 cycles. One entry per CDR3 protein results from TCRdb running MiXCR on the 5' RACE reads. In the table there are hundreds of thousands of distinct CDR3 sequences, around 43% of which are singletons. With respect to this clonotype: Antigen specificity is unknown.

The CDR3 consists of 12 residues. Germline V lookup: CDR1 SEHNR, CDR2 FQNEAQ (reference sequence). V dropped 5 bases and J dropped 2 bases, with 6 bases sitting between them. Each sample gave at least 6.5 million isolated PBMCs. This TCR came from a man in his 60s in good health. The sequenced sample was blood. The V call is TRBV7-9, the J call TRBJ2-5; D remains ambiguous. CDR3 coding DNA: TGTGCCAGCAGCGACGGGCAAGAGACCCAGTACTTC. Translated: CASSDGQETQYF.